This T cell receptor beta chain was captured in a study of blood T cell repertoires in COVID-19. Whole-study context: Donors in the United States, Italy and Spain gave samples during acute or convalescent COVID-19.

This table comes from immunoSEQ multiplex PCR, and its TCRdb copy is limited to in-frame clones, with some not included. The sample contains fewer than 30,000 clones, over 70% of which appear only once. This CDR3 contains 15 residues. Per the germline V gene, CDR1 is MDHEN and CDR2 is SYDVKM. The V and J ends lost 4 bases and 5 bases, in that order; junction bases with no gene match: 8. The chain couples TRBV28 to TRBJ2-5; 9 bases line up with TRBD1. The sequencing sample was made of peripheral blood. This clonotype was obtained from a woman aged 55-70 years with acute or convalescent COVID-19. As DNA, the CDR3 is TGTGCCAGCAGTTACCGGGACAGGGCCGCGGAGACCCAGTACTTC. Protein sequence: CASSYRDRAAETQYF.